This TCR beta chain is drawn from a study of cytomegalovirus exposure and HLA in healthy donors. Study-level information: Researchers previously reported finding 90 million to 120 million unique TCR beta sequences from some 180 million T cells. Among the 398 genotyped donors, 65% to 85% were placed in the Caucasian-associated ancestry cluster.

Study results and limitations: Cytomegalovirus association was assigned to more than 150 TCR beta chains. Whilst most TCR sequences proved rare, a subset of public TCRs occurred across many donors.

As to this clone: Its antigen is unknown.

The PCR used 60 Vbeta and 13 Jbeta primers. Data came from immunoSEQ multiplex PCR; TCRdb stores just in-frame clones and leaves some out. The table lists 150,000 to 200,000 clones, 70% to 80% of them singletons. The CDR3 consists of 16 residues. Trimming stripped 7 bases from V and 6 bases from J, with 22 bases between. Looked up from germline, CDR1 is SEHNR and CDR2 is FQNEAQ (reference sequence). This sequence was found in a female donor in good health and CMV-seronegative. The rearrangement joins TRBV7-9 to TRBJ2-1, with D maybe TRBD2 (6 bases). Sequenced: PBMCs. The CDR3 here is CASINLGLANRNEQFF. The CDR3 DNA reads TGTGCCAGCATCAACTTAGGGCTAGCGAACCGCAATGAGCAGTTCTTC.